These 17 T cell receptor beta chains were sequenced from one sample in a study of shared clonotypes between healthy human individuals. Measured with immunoSEQ multiplex PCR; TCRdb has only the in-frame clones, and not every one. The sample lists some 1.5 million clones, around 95% seen once, with 1.2% in the top ten. The material sequenced was naive CD4+ T cells sorted from blood. Subset: CD45RA+ positively selected. These receptors originate from a young man in good health.

The chain uses TRBV20-1 and TRBJ2-1; D unresolved. Germline CDR1 reads DFQATT; CDR2 reads SNEGSKA (reference sequence). The CDR3 length is 11 residues. Trimming took off 7 bases at V and 6 bases at J, with 10 bases between the two ends. CDR3 DNA sequence: TGCAGTGTACTCATATTCAATGAGCAGTTCTTC. Translated, it gives CSVLIFNEQFF.

The chain has TRBV2 and TRBJ2-2, with 12 positions matching TRBD2. The ends lost 8 bases at V and 6 bases at J; junction bases unmatched: 4. The CDR3 length is 14 residues. CDR1 and CDR2 (germline): SNHLY, FYNNEI. CDR3 DNA: TGTGCCAGCCTAGCGGGAGGGCTTCCCGGGGAGCTGTTTTTT. As protein: CASLAGGLPGELFF.

The rearrangement links TRBV30 to TRBJ2-5; 11 bases match TRBD2. The germline V gene has CDR1 GTSNPN and CDR2 SVGIG (reference sequence). The CDR3 is 14 amino acids. The V gene end was trimmed by 3 bases and the J gene end by 2 bases; junction bases not matched to a gene: 2. The CDR3 is CAWRGLADQETQYF. DNA for the CDR3: TGTGCCTGGAGGGGACTAGCGGATCAAGAGACCCAGTACTTC.

The chain carries TRBV7-2 and TRBJ1-2; no clear D gene. The V and J ends lost 5 bases and 4 bases respectively, with 11 bases between them. Germline lookup yields CDR1 SGHTA and CDR2 FQGNSA. The CDR3 contains 13 residues. In nucleotides, the CDR3 is TGTGCCAGCAGCCGGGGTATGCGCTATGGCTACACCTTC. Translated: CASSRGMRYGYTF.

This chain joins TRBV9 and TRBJ2-3; D is possibly TRBD1 (6 bases). The germline CDR1 and CDR2 sequences are SGDLS and YYNGEE. Trimming left V 2 bases short and J 2 bases short, with 9 bases between. CDR3 size: 14 residues. DNA of the CDR3: TGTGCCAGCAGCGTTACAGGGATCACAGATACGCAGTATTTT. Translated: CASSVTGITDTQYF.

The V and J genes are TRBV28 and TRBJ2-7; weak D call: TRBD1 (6 bases). V lost 7 bases to trimming and J lost 0 bases, with 10 bases between them. Germline V gene sequence: CDR1 MDHEN, CDR2 SYDVKM. The CDR3 has 13 amino acids. The CDR3 region is CASIQGDSYEQYF. The CDR3 DNA reads as TGTGCCAGCATACAGGGAGACTCCTACGAGCAGTACTTC.

This sequence joins TRBV7-2 and TRBJ2-1; 7 nucleotides match TRBD1. The J segment lost 16 bases and the V segment lost 2 bases, leaving 8 bases of the junction unmatched. This CDR3 is 12 amino acids long. CDR1 SGHTA and CDR2 FQGNSA come from the germline V gene. The CDR3 nucleotides are TGTGCCAGCAGCTTACGACAGGGTAATTCTTTCTTC. Protein product: CASSLRQGNSFF.

This chain joins TRBV6-6 and TRBJ1-1, with D possibly matching TRBD1 (6 bases). There are 14 residues in the CDR3. V was shortened by 5 bases and J by 2 bases, with 12 bases between the two germline ends. Germline V gene lookup returns CDR1 MNHNY and CDR2 SVGAGI (reference sequence). CDR3 residues: CASSTTGSNTEAFF. The CDR3 bases are TGTGCCAGCAGTACGACAGGTTCCAACACTGAAGCTTTCTTT.

This sequence joins TRBV18 and TRBJ2-3; D gene uncertain. Per the germline V gene, CDR1 is KGHSH and CDR2 is LQKENI. The CDR3 is 15 amino acids. The V gene lost 6 bases and the J gene lost 1 base, with 14 bases spanning the gap. In DNA, the CDR3 is TGTGCCAGCTCCTCGATAGTCTCGGGCACAGATACGCAGTATTTT. Protein sequence: CASSSIVSGTDTQYF.

The CDR3 nucleotides read TGTGCCAGCAGCTTAATAGGGAAGGATTACAATGAGCAGTTCTTC. Translated, it gives CASSLIGKDYNEQFF. This chain uses TRBV7-8 with TRBJ2-1; D is unresolved. Germline V gives CDR1 SGHVS, CDR2 FQNEAQ. V gave up 2 bases and J gave up 4 bases, with 12 bases separating them. The CDR3 is 15 residues long. Full variable domain (outside the CDR3, taken from reference TRBV7-8 and TRBJ2-1): GAGVSQSPRYKVAKRGQDVALRCDPISGHVSLFWYQQALGQGPEFLTYFQNEAQLDKSGLPSDRFFAERPEGSVSTLKIQRTQQEDSAVYLCASSLIGKDYNEQFFGPGTRLTVL.

The chain employs TRBV27 and TRBJ2-4; TRBD1 is a possible D gene (6 bases). Germline values: CDR1 MNHEY, CDR2 SMNVEV (reference sequence). V was pared by 5 bases and J by 5 bases, with 16 bases between. The CDR3 has 15 residues. As DNA, the CDR3 is TGTGCCAGCAGTACACCAGGGGCTGGGGAAAACATTCAGTACTTC. This codes for CASSTPGAGENIQYF.

This chain uses TRBV19 with TRBJ1-5; 10 bases fit TRBD1. V shed 7 bases, J shed 5 bases, and the junction held 8 bases outside the gene matches. The CDR3 has 15 amino acids. Germline V gene lookup returns CDR1 LNHDA and CDR2 SQIVND (reference sequence). The CDR3 sequence: CASNLETGGDQPQHF. In DNA form, the CDR3 reads TGTGCCAGTAACTTGGAGACAGGGGGCGATCAGCCCCAGCATTTT.

The V and J genes are TRBV11-2 and TRBJ1-5; D unclear. The CDR3 runs to 13 residues. Germline V gene sequence: CDR1 SGHAT, CDR2 FQNNGV. The V end lost 2 bases, the J end lost 3 bases, and 5 bases lay between the germline ends. CDR3 bases: TGTGCCAGCAGCTTAAGAAACAATCAGCCCCAGCATTTT. As protein: CASSLRNNQPQHF.

CDR3 amino acids: CASSEAPNNEKLFF. In DNA, the CDR3 is TGTGCCAGCAGCGAGGCTCCGAATAATGAAAAACTGTTTTTT. V and J are TRBV9 and TRBJ1-4; D not resolved. This CDR3 comprises 14 residues. Per germline, CDR1 SGDLS and CDR2 YYNGEE. Between the trimmed V and J ends, which lost 3 bases and 4 bases, there was a span of 10 bases.

This sequence joins TRBV25-1 and TRBJ1-3; maybe TRBD1 (6 bases). Germline lookup yields CDR1 MGHDK and CDR2 SYGVNS. The CDR3 loop spans 17 amino acids. V gave up 4 bases and J gave up 3 bases, with 19 bases separating them. The CDR3 sequence: CASSGPEGGLRGNTIYF. For the CDR3, the DNA is TGTGCCAGCAGTGGACCTGAGGGGGGGCTCCGTGGAAACACCATATATTTT.

In DNA form, the CDR3 reads TGTGCCAGTAGTCAGTTCCGAGGTGGAGATACGCAGTATTTT. Residues: CASSQFRGGDTQYF. The rearrangement uses TRBV19 and TRBJ2-3; D gene uncertain. Per germline, CDR1 LNHDA and CDR2 SQIVND (reference sequence). CDR3 length: 14 residues. V was shortened by 5 bases and J by 5 bases, with 14 bases between the two germline ends.

The V call is TRBV6-1, the J call TRBJ2-7, with TRBD1 as a possible D gene (5 bases). This CDR3 region has 13 residues. Germline V CDR1 and CDR2: MNHNS, SASEGT. V shed 5 bases and J shed 2 bases, with 10 bases lying between them. CDR3: CASSRGYPYEQYF. In DNA form, the CDR3 reads TGTGCCAGCAGTAGGGGATACCCCTACGAGCAGTACTTC.